Below, 10 T cell receptor beta chains from the same sample are listed, as sequenced in a study of cytomegalovirus exposure and HLA in healthy donors. Primers: 60 Vbeta forward and 13 Jbeta reverse. The table came from immunoSEQ multiplex PCR; TCRdb's copy has only in-frame clones and leaves some out. This sample has about 160,000 clones; 77% occur once, and the top ten carry 1.5% to 2%. What was sequenced was PBMCs. The receptors shown here come from a woman aged 30 to 39 in good health and CMV-seronegative.

V and J are TRBV4-2 and TRBJ2-7, with D possibly being TRBD1 (5 bases). This CDR3 region has 17 residues. Germline V lookup: CDR1 LGHNA, CDR2 YNFKEQ. Trimming took off 0 bases at V and 3 bases at J, with 18 bases between the two ends. CDR3 region: CASSQDHWGSAYYEQYF. In DNA, the CDR3 is TGTGCCAGCAGCCAAGATCATTGGGGCAGTGCCTACTACGAGCAGTACTTC.

V usage is TRBV30 and J usage is TRBJ2-5; 7 bases align to TRBD1. CDR3 length: 15 amino acids. The junction had 9 bases not matched to a gene; V was cut back by 0 bases and J by 5 bases. Germline V CDR1 and CDR2: GTSNPN, SVGIG (reference sequence). CDR3 sequence (DNA): TGTGCCTGGAGTGTACTTAGGGGGCTAGGGGAGACCCAGTACTTC. It encodes CAWSVLRGLGETQYF.

This chain connects TRBV5-1 to TRBJ2-7; weak D call: TRBD1 (6 bases). Germline loops: CDR1 SGHRS, CDR2 YFSETQ. Trimming cost V 0 bases and J 5 bases, with 12 bases left between them. The CDR3 totals 14 residues. The CDR3, as DNA: TGCGCCAGCAGCTTGGGAACAGGGTCCGACGAGCAGTACTTC. Amino acids: CASSLGTGSDEQYF.

The chain has TRBV29-1 and TRBJ2-1; 12 nucleotides agree with TRBD2. Germline trimming cut 5 bases from V and 8 bases from J; bases unmatched to any gene: 7. The CDR3 consists of 14 residues. Germline loops: CDR1 SQVTM, CDR2 ANQGSEA. CDR3 nucleotides: TGCAGCGTTTTTGGACTAGCGGGATTTGATGAGCAGTTCTTC. Residues: CSVFGLAGFDEQFF.

This clone has only one observation. This chain connects TRBV7-3 to TRBJ2-5; 9 bases are shared with TRBD1. J lost 5 bases, V lost 4 bases, and 8 bases had no gene match. This CDR3 spans 15 amino acids. The V gene's germline CDR1 is SGHTA and CDR2 FQGTGA. The DNA for the CDR3 is TGTGCCAGCAGCTCGGGTAACAGGGGGCTGGAGACCCAGTACTTC. This translates into CASSSGNRGLETQYF. Full variable domain (missing parts from reference TRBV7-3 and TRBJ2-5): GAGVSQTPSNKVTEKGKYVELRCDPISGHTALYWYRQSLGQGPEFLIYFQGTGAADDSGLPNDRFFAVRPEGSVSTLKIQRTERGDSAVYLCASSSGNRGLETQYFGPGTRLLVL.

This clone was recorded a few times. The CDR3 spells CASRITGEGYTF. The CDR3 nucleotides are TGCGCCAGCAGGATAACAGGGGAGGGCTACACCTTC. The chain uses TRBV5-1 and TRBJ1-2; 7 bases are a match to TRBD1. V trimming: 5 bases; J trimming: 8 bases; junction bases outside the gene matches: 6. The germline V gene has CDR1 SGHRS and CDR2 YFSETQ. The CDR3 spans 12 residues.

V is TRBV7-3 and J is TRBJ2-5; 7 bases fit TRBD2. J gave up 1 base and V 8 bases, and 4 bases lay outside the gene matches. CDR1 and CDR2 from the germline V gene are SGHTA and FQGTGA. The CDR3 has 13 residues. The CDR3 loop is CASAWGGQETQYF. The CDR3 DNA is TGTGCCAGCGCCTGGGGGGGCCAAGAGACCCAGTACTTC.

The V and J genes are TRBV5-4 and TRBJ2-3; D gene uncertain. There are 16 residues in the CDR3. Germline V lookup: CDR1 SGHNT, CDR2 YYREEE (reference sequence). V dropped 2 bases and J dropped 2 bases, with 15 bases sitting between them. The CDR3 nucleotides read TGTGCCAGCAGCTTTCTCCTCTATGTACCCACAGATACGCAGTATTTT. Translated: CASSFLLYVPTDTQYF.

This clone has a handful of counts. J is TRBJ2-7 and V is TRBV28, with 7 bases fitting TRBD2. Germline lookup yields CDR1 MDHEN and CDR2 SYDVKM. The V segment lost 6 bases and the J segment 1 base; nucleotides outside the gene matches: 6. CDR3 size: 14 residues. The CDR3 DNA follows: TGTGCCAGCAGACCGGAGCGGGGATCCTACGAGCAGTACTTC. Residues: CASRPERGSYEQYF.

This clone was counted a few times. The rearrangement joins TRBV5-1 to TRBJ1-4; 8 bases are shared with TRBD1. V lost 4 bases and J lost 3; bases outside the gene matches: 5. Germline CDR1 SGHRS, CDR2 YFSETQ. CDR3 size: 15 residues. In DNA, the CDR3 is TGCGCCAGCAGCCTAGACAGGGGCTCTAATGAAAAACTGTTTTTT. This sequence encodes CASSLDRGSNEKLFF.